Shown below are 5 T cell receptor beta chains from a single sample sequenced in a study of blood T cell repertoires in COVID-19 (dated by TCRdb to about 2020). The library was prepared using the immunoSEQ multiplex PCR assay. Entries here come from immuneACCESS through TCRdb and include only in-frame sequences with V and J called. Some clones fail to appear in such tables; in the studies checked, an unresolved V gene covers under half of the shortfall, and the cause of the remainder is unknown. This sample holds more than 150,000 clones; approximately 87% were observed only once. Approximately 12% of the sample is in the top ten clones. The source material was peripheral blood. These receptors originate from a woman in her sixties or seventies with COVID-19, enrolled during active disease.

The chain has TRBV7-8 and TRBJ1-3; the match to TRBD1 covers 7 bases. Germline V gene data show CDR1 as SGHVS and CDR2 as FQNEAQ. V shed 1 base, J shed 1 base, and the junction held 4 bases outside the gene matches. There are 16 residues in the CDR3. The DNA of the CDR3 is TGTGCCAGCAGCTTAGGTACACAGGGGTCTGGAAACACCATATATTTT. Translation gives CASSLGTQGSGNTIYF.

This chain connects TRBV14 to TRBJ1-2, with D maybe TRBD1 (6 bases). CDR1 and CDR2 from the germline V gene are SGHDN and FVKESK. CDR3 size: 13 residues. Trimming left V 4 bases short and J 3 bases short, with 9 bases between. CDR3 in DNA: TGTGCCAGCAGCCCCAGGACAGACTATGGCTACACCTTC. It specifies CASSPRTDYGYTF.

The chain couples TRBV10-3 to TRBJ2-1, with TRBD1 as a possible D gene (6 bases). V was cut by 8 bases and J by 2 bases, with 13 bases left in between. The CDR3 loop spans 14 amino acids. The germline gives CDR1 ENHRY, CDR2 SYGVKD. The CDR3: CAIAPSGAYNEQFF. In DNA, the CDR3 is TGTGCCATCGCCCCCTCAGGGGCCTACAATGAGCAGTTCTTC.

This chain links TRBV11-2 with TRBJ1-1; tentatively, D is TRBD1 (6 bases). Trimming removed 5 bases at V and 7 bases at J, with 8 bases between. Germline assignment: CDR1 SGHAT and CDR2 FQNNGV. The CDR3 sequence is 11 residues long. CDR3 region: CASSTGYEAFF. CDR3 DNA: TGTGCCAGCAGCACAGGGTATGAAGCTTTCTTT.

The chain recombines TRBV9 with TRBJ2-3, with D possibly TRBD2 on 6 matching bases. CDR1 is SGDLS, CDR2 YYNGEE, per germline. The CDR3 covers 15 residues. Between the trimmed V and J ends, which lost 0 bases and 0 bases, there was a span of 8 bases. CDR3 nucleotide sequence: TGTGCCAGCAGCGTAGCGAGCGGGAGCACAGATACGCAGTATTTT. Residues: CASSVASGSTDTQYF.